What follows describes a single T cell receptor beta chain. Its antigen is not known. The PCR employed 60 Vbeta primers together with 13 Jbeta primers. Sequencing used immunoSEQ multiplex PCR; TCRdb keeps in-frame clones, though not all of them. The sample shows over 90,000 clones, 75% to 85% of them seen only once. The length of the CDR3 is 14 residues. Germline V gene sequence: CDR1 SGDLS, CDR2 YYNGEE. Trimming pared 3 bases from V and 4 bases from J, leaving 8 bases between. These data come from a study of cytomegalovirus exposure and HLA in healthy donors. Points from the study as a whole: As a later analysis revealed, most CMV-associated TCR beta chains appeared HLA-restricted. Earlier analysis yielded a pattern in which most TCR beta V segments were productive about 87% or about 30% of the time.

V usage is TRBV9 and J usage is TRBJ2-6; D perhaps matches TRBD2 (6 bases). The sequence derives from a woman between 18 and 30 years old in good health and CMV-seropositive. The material sequenced was PBMCs. The CDR3 bases are TGTGCCAGCAGCGCCGGGGGAGGGGCCAACGTCCTGACTTTC. Residues: CASSAGGGANVLTF.